Listed below are T cell receptor beta chains from one sample, sequenced in a study of blood T cell repertoires in COVID-19. Generated by immunoSEQ multiplex PCR, the TCRdb table keeps only in-frame clones and is missing some. The sample lists roughly 68,000 clones, around 90% occurring once. The sample was peripheral blood. These receptors all come from an older woman with COVID-19, enrolled during active disease. The CDR3 runs from the conserved cysteine through the conserved F or W. Fields, in order: J gene, clone size, D gene, V gene, CDR3 protein, CDR3 DNA. D genes are given only for firm matches. Only some rows state a clone size, as once, few, many or a class for expanded clones.

J gene: TRBJ1-4
clone size: few
D gene: TRBD1
V gene: TRBV28
CDR3 protein: CASSYQGAAGEKLFF
CDR3 DNA: TGTGCCAGCAGTTACCAGGGGGCGGCAGGTGAAAAACTGTTTTTT

J gene: TRBJ2-1
clone size: .
D gene: TRBD2
V gene: TRBV10-2
CDR3 protein: CASSEVSGSYEQFF
CDR3 DNA: TGCGCCAGCAGTGAGGTTAGCGGGAGTTATGAGCAGTTCTTC

J gene: TRBJ1-2
clone size: .
D gene: TRBD1
V gene: TRBV5-1
CDR3 protein: CASSTGTANYGYTF
CDR3 DNA: TGCGCCAGCAGCACCGGGACAGCTAACTATGGCTACACCTTC

J gene: TRBJ2-5
clone size: .
D gene: TRBD1
V gene: TRBV7-2
CDR3 protein: CASRLGGAETQYF
CDR3 DNA: TGTGCCAGCAGATTAGGGGGCGCAGAGACCCAGTACTTC

J gene: TRBJ1-2
clone size: .
D gene: .
V gene: TRBV7-9
CDR3 protein: CASSLRGGYTF
CDR3 DNA: TGTGCCAGCAGCCTAAGGGGAGGCTACACCTTC

J gene: TRBJ1-5
clone size: .
D gene: .
V gene: TRBV10-3
CDR3 protein: CAISRSNQPQHF
CDR3 DNA: TGTGCCATCAGCAGGAGCAATCAGCCCCAGCATTTT

J gene: TRBJ1-4
clone size: .
D gene: TRBD1
V gene: TRBV9
CDR3 protein: CASSVSAGGAPNEKLFF
CDR3 DNA: TGTGCCAGCAGCGTTTCCGCAGGGGGCGCCCCTAATGAAAAACTGTTTTTT

J gene: TRBJ1-2
clone size: .
D gene: .
V gene: TRBV27
CDR3 protein: CASTAGHDYGYTF
CDR3 DNA: TGTGCCAGCACGGCGGGGCATGACTATGGCTACACCTTC

J gene: TRBJ2-7
clone size: .
D gene: TRBD1
V gene: TRBV28
CDR3 protein: CASRRQGSYEQYF
CDR3 DNA: TGTGCCAGCCGTCGACAGGGATCCTACGAGCAGTACTTC

J gene: TRBJ2-5
clone size: .
D gene: .
V gene: TRBV3-1/TRBV3-2
CDR3 protein: CASSLAAETQYF
CDR3 DNA: TGTGCCAGCAGCTTAGCGGCAGAGACCCAGTACTTC

J gene: TRBJ2-1
clone size: few
D gene: TRBD2
V gene: TRBV18
CDR3 protein: CASSPPSGGVNEQFF
CDR3 DNA: TGTGCCAGCTCACCCCCCAGCGGGGGGGTGAATGAGCAGTTCTTC

J gene: TRBJ1-5
clone size: .
D gene: .
V gene: TRBV3-1/TRBV3-2
CDR3 protein: CASTGGPGQPQHF
CDR3 DNA: TGTGCCAGCACCGGAGGGCCGGGACAGCCCCAGCATTTT

J gene: TRBJ2-2
clone size: .
D gene: .
V gene: TRBV9
CDR3 protein: CASSVAPTGSGELFF
CDR3 DNA: TGTGCCAGCAGCGTAGCCCCGACTGGTAGCGGGGAGCTGTTTTTT

J gene: TRBJ2-7
clone size: .
D gene: TRBD2
V gene: TRBV3-1/TRBV3-2
CDR3 protein: CASSQDSSGYEQYF
CDR3 DNA: TGTGCCAGCAGCCAAGATTCTAGCGGATACGAGCAGTACTTC

J gene: TRBJ2-1
clone size: .
D gene: TRBD1
V gene: TRBV7-2
CDR3 protein: CASSLRQGNNEQFF
CDR3 DNA: TGTGCCAGCAGCTTAAGACAGGGTAACAATGAGCAGTTCTTC

J gene: TRBJ2-2
clone size: .
D gene: TRBD1
V gene: TRBV6-7
CDR3 protein: CASRSGTGITGELFF
CDR3 DNA: TGTGCCAGCAGGTCCGGGACAGGGATCACCGGGGAGCTGTTTTTT

J gene: TRBJ1-1
clone size: few
D gene: TRBD1
V gene: TRBV13
CDR3 protein: CASSLGRRGRGTEAFF
CDR3 DNA: TGTGCCAGCAGCTTAGGGCGGAGGGGGCGAGGAACTGAAGCTTTCTTT

J gene: TRBJ2-5
clone size: .
D gene: TRBD1
V gene: TRBV4-3
CDR3 protein: CASSQDRGRETQYF
CDR3 DNA: TGCGCCAGCAGCCAAGACAGGGGGCGAGAGACCCAGTACTTC

J gene: TRBJ2-1
clone size: .
D gene: TRBD2
V gene: TRBV6-1
CDR3 protein: CASCRLAGYNEQFF
CDR3 DNA: TGTGCCAGCTGCAGACTAGCGGGGTACAATGAGCAGTTCTTC

J gene: TRBJ2-7
clone size: .
D gene: .
V gene: TRBV5-4
CDR3 protein: CASSLPGQALWEQYF
CDR3 DNA: TGTGCCAGCAGCCTTCCCGGCCAGGCCCTTTGGGAGCAGTACTTC

J gene: TRBJ1-2
clone size: .
D gene: .
V gene: TRBV6-2/TRBV6-3
CDR3 protein: CASSGGADYGYTF
CDR3 DNA: TGTGCCAGCAGTGGCGGAGCCGACTATGGCTACACCTTC

J gene: TRBJ2-1
clone size: .
D gene: .
V gene: TRBV12-5
CDR3 protein: CASVTGPRYNEQFF
CDR3 DNA: TGTGCTAGTGTTACAGGGCCTCGCTACAATGAGCAGTTCTTC

J gene: TRBJ2-1
clone size: .
D gene: .
V gene: TRBV7-9
CDR3 protein: CASSPPSGLNEQFF
CDR3 DNA: TGTGCCAGCAGCCCACCGAGCGGATTAAATGAGCAGTTCTTC

J gene: TRBJ1-6
clone size: .
D gene: TRBD1
V gene: TRBV7-8
CDR3 protein: CASSSQGEFYNSPLHF
CDR3 DNA: TGTGCCAGCAGCTCACAGGGGGAATTCTATAATTCACCCCTCCACTTT

J gene: TRBJ2-2
clone size: .
D gene: .
V gene: TRBV6-5
CDR3 protein: CASSYADLGTGELFF
CDR3 DNA: TGTGCCAGCAGTTACGCGGATTTAGGCACCGGGGAGCTGTTTTTT

J gene: TRBJ2-7
clone size: .
D gene: .
V gene: TRBV7-2
CDR3 protein: CASSLGAGGSPEQYF
CDR3 DNA: TGTGCCAGCAGTTTAGGTGCGGGCGGTTCCCCTGAGCAGTACTTC

J gene: TRBJ1-6
clone size: .
D gene: .
V gene: TRBV4-1
CDR3 protein: CASSQADSWSPLHF
CDR3 DNA: TGCGCCAGCAGCCAGGCTGACAGTTGGTCACCCCTCCACTTT

J gene: TRBJ1-1
clone size: once
D gene: TRBD1
V gene: TRBV3-1/TRBV3-2
CDR3 protein: CASKYRGETEAFF
CDR3 DNA: TGTGCCAGCAAATACAGGGGGGAGACTGAAGCTTTCTTT

J gene: TRBJ2-1
clone size: .
D gene: .
V gene: TRBV7-9
CDR3 protein: CASSGHPSSYNEQFF
CDR3 DNA: TGTGCCAGCAGCGGACACCCGAGCTCCTACAATGAGCAGTTCTTC

J gene: TRBJ2-1
clone size: .
D gene: .
V gene: TRBV27
CDR3 protein: CASSFNRRNEQFF
CDR3 DNA: TGTGCCAGCAGTTTTAACAGGAGAAATGAGCAGTTCTTC

J gene: TRBJ2-2
clone size: .
D gene: .
V gene: TRBV15
CDR3 protein: CATSRDYTAGELFF
CDR3 DNA: TGTGCCACCAGCAGAGATTACACCGCCGGGGAGCTGTTTTTT

J gene: TRBJ2-3
clone size: .
D gene: TRBD1
V gene: TRBV29-1
CDR3 protein: CSANPGQGAKDTQYF
CDR3 DNA: TGCAGCGCAAATCCGGGACAGGGGGCAAAAGATACGCAGTATTTT

J gene: TRBJ2-7
clone size: .
D gene: .
V gene: TRBV11-1
CDR3 protein: CASSVQGGEQYF
CDR3 DNA: TGTGCCAGCAGCGTACAGGGTGGCGAGCAGTACTTC

J gene: TRBJ1-6
clone size: few
D gene: TRBD1
V gene: TRBV28
CDR3 protein: CAGRTGRRSPLHF
CDR3 DNA: TGTGCCGGCCGGACAGGGAGGCGTTCACCCCTCCACTTT

J gene: TRBJ2-1
clone size: .
D gene: TRBD1
V gene: TRBV19
CDR3 protein: CASSISSRGSNEQFF
CDR3 DNA: TGTGCCAGTAGTATATCTTCCAGGGGGTCGAATGAGCAGTTCTTC

J gene: TRBJ2-4
clone size: .
D gene: .
V gene: TRBV27
CDR3 protein: CASSAEQGFGNIQYF
CDR3 DNA: TGTGCCAGCAGTGCGGAGCAGGGATTTGGAAACATTCAGTACTTC

J gene: TRBJ1-4
clone size: .
D gene: TRBD1
V gene: TRBV20-1
CDR3 protein: CSASIQGVKLFF
CDR3 DNA: TGCAGTGCTAGTATACAGGGGGTAAAACTGTTTTTT

J gene: TRBJ2-7
clone size: .
D gene: TRBD2
V gene: TRBV27
CDR3 protein: CASSLRREYEQYF
CDR3 DNA: TGTGCCAGCAGTTTAAGGCGGGAGTATGAGCAGTACTTC

J gene: TRBJ2-5
clone size: .
D gene: .
V gene: TRBV7-9
CDR3 protein: CASSLAAGQETQYF
CDR3 DNA: TGTGCCAGCAGCTTAGCGGCGGGCCAAGAGACCCAGTACTTC

J gene: TRBJ2-2
clone size: .
D gene: .
V gene: TRBV11-3
CDR3 protein: CASSPGGRGNTGELFF
CDR3 DNA: TGTGCCAGCAGCCCCGGGGGGCGGGGCAACACCGGGGAGCTGTTTTTT

J gene: TRBJ1-4
clone size: .
D gene: TRBD1
V gene: TRBV9
CDR3 protein: CASSPRTGGEKLFF
CDR3 DNA: TGTGCCAGCAGCCCCCGGACAGGGGGTGAAAAACTGTTTTTT

J gene: TRBJ1-5
clone size: few
D gene: .
V gene: TRBV3-1/TRBV3-2
CDR3 protein: CASSLGGGNQPQHF
CDR3 DNA: TGTGCCAGCAGCCTCGGCGGAGGCAATCAGCCCCAGCATTTT

J gene: TRBJ2-1
clone size: once
D gene: TRBD2
V gene: TRBV20-1
CDR3 protein: CSASRTSGGNEQFF
CDR3 DNA: TGCAGTGCTAGTCGGACTAGCGGGGGGAATGAGCAGTTCTTC

J gene: TRBJ1-2
clone size: .
D gene: TRBD1
V gene: TRBV7-2
CDR3 protein: CASSPTGTAYGYTF
CDR3 DNA: TGTGCCAGCAGCCCCACAGGGACAGCCTATGGCTACACCTTC

J gene: TRBJ2-3
clone size: .
D gene: .
V gene: TRBV19
CDR3 protein: CASSLQGTDTQYF
CDR3 DNA: TGTGCCAGTAGTTTACAGGGCACAGATACGCAGTATTTT

J gene: TRBJ2-1
clone size: .
D gene: TRBD2
V gene: TRBV3-1/TRBV3-2
CDR3 protein: CASSQDRLAGGNEQFF
CDR3 DNA: TGTGCCAGCAGCCAAGATCGACTAGCGGGAGGGAATGAGCAGTTCTTC

J gene: TRBJ2-3
clone size: .
D gene: TRBD1
V gene: TRBV4-3
CDR3 protein: CASSQEGTGEEVDTQYF
CDR3 DNA: TGCGCCAGCAGCCAAGAGGGGACAGGGGAGGAGGTAGATACGCAGTATTTT

J gene: TRBJ2-3
clone size: .
D gene: .
V gene: TRBV6-5
CDR3 protein: CASRPLDSSTDTQYF
CDR3 DNA: TGTGCCAGCCGCCCTCTTGATAGCAGCACAGATACGCAGTATTTT

J gene: TRBJ2-7
clone size: .
D gene: .
V gene: TRBV3-1/TRBV3-2
CDR3 protein: CASSQMVGAVIYEQYF
CDR3 DNA: TGTGCCAGCAGCCAGATGGTGGGAGCGGTGATTTACGAGCAGTACTTC

J gene: TRBJ1-1
clone size: .
D gene: .
V gene: TRBV29-1
CDR3 protein: CSVERLGGLLPGAEAFF
CDR3 DNA: TGCAGCGTTGAAAGGCTCGGGGGGCTTTTACCTGGCGCTGAAGCTTTCTTT

J gene: TRBJ1-2
clone size: .
D gene: .
V gene: TRBV7-2
CDR3 protein: CASSLGRDHYGYTF
CDR3 DNA: TGTGCCAGCAGCTTGGGGCGGGACCACTATGGCTACACCTTC